These 30 T cell receptor beta chains were all obtained from the same sample, sequenced in a study of T-cell memory formation after mild COVID-19. One entry per CDR3 protein results from TCRdb running MiXCR on the 5' RACE reads. The sample carries roughly 300,000 distinct CDR3 sequences, approximately 13% recorded once. The specimen sequenced was PBMCs or a T cell subset sorted from them (not recorded which). The receptor source for this set is a man between 18 and 29 years old who had mild COVID-19 (a few samples of this study predate the infection). Cell type and time point are not known.

This clonotype was found a few times. The chain has TRBV28 and TRBJ2-2; 7 bases map to TRBD1. V was clipped by 3 bases and J by 6 bases; unmatched bases: 4. CDR3 length: 14 amino acids. Germline loops: CDR1 MDHEN, CDR2 SYDVKM. The CDR3 protein is CASSFYRGSGELFF. In DNA form, the CDR3 reads TGTGCCAGCAGTTTTTACAGGGGTTCCGGGGAGCTGTTTTTT.

In its sample, this clonotype was seen a few times. The chain has TRBV29-1 and TRBJ1-1; no firm D call. The germline V gene has CDR1 SQVTM and CDR2 ANQGSEA. CDR3 length: 13 amino acids. The ends were cut back, 2 bases at V and 3 bases at J, with 10 bases in the middle. The CDR3 DNA is TGCAGCGTTGAATGGCAGCAATACACTGAAGCTTTCTTT. Amino acid sequence: CSVEWQQYTEAFF.

The V call is TRBV7-8, the J call TRBJ2-7; TRBD2 aligns across 8 bases. Trimming cost V 5 bases and J 3 bases; bases outside gene matches: 9. The length of the CDR3 is 15 residues. CDR1 and CDR2 from the germline V gene are SGHVS and FQNEAQ. CDR3 sequence (DNA): TGTGCCAGCAGCCCTGGCGGGGGGACTTACTACGAGCAGTACTTC. It translates to CASSPGGGTYYEQYF.

This clonotype turned up a few times. The chain joins TRBV3-1 to TRBJ1-1; D is ambiguous. The CDR3 totals 12 residues. CDR1 LGHDT and CDR2 YNNKEL come from the germline V gene (reference sequence). V lost 0 bases to trimming and J lost 14 bases, with 13 bases between them. The chain's CDR3 is CASSQDAAGPFF. The CDR3 nucleotides are TGTGCCAGCAGCCAAGATGCCGCGGGTCCGTTCTTT.

The rearrangement joins TRBV4-3 to TRBJ2-7; TRBD1 matches at 9 bases. The CDR3 is 15 residues long. V trimming: 0 bases; J trimming: 5 bases; junction bases outside the gene matches: 5. Germline-derived CDR1 and CDR2 are LGHNA and YSLEER. The DNA for the CDR3 is TGCGCCAGCAGCCAAGACGGGACAGGGTCCGACGAGCAGTACTTC. It codes for CASSQDGTGSDEQYF.

The chain carries TRBV7-9 and TRBJ1-2; no reliable D call. Trimming removed 4 bases at V and 2 bases at J, with 11 bases between. The CDR3 totals 14 residues. CDR1 is SEHNR, CDR2 FQNEAQ, per germline (reference sequence). In DNA, the CDR3 is TGTGCCAGCAGCTCCTTTGACGGAAACTATGGCTACACCTTC. Residues: CASSSFDGNYGYTF.

For the CDR3, the DNA is TGTGCCAGCAGCAGTGGACAGCTAAACAATCAGCCCCAGCATTTT. It yields the protein CASSSGQLNNQPQHF. The V and J genes are TRBV5-8 and TRBJ1-5; possibly TRBD1 for D (6 bases). V dropped 4 bases and J dropped 3 bases, with 14 bases sitting between them. CDR1 SGHTS and CDR2 YDEGEE come from the germline V gene. The CDR3 length is 15 residues.

CDR3 sequence reads: CASSGTGYPGTDTQYF. The DNA of the CDR3 is TGTGCCAGCAGCGGGACTGGTTACCCCGGGACAGATACGCAGTATTTT. This chain connects TRBV9 to TRBJ2-3; the D gene is possibly TRBD2 (5 bases). The V end lost 3 bases, the J end lost 3 bases, and 17 bases lay between the germline ends. Germline V lookup: CDR1 SGDLS, CDR2 YYNGEE. The CDR3 is 16 residues long.

The chain has TRBV7-2 and TRBJ1-2; TRBD1 aligns across 8 bases. With 4 bases clipped from V and 1 base from J, the junction kept 11 bases outside the gene matches. Germline V gene lookup returns CDR1 SGHTA and CDR2 FQGNSA. The CDR3 is 17 amino acids. The CDR3 nucleotides read TGTGCCAGCAGCTCGGGACAGTACAGGGGGATTAACTATGGCTACACCTTC. Translation: CASSSGQYRGINYGYTF.

The J gene is TRBJ1-2, the V gene TRBV12-3 or TRBV12-4, with 8 bases that match TRBD1. Germline trimming cut 5 bases from V and 7 bases from J; bases unmatched to any gene: 9. CDR3 length equals 14 residues. CDR3 coding DNA: TGTGCCAGCAGTCCACTAACAGGGGGTGGTGGCTACACCTTC. Protein product: CASSPLTGGGGYTF.

Concerning this clonotype itself: The junction shows a germline mismatch at one end, possibly a read error. J is TRBJ2-3 and V is TRBV7-2, with D perhaps given as TRBD1 or TRBD2 (6 bases each). In germline, CDR1 is SGHTA, CDR2 FQGNSA. The CDR3 runs 14 residues. The CDR3 DNA is TGTGCCAGCAGCTTGAAATATTGGGGGGCCCCCATCCAATTT. Translation: CASSLKYWGAPIQF.

The chain employs TRBV7-9 and TRBJ2-1; 9 nucleotides match TRBD1. Germline-derived CDR1 and CDR2 are SEHNR and FQNEAQ (reference sequence). V trimming: 4 bases; J trimming: 6 bases; junction bases outside the gene matches: 7. CDR3 length: 15 amino acids. The CDR3 sequence is CASSSGQGILNEQFF. The CDR3 coding sequence is TGTGCCAGCAGCTCCGGACAGGGGATCCTCAATGAGCAGTTCTTC.

This clonotype was seen many times. V is TRBV9 and J is TRBJ1-2; 9 bases align to TRBD1. The V segment lost 0 bases and the J segment 4 bases; nucleotides outside the gene matches: 4. Germline CDR1 SGDLS, CDR2 YYNGEE. The CDR3 is made up of 15 amino acids. DNA of the CDR3: TGTGCCAGCAGCGTAGATAGGACAGGGGCCTATGGCTACACCTTC. Its protein product is CASSVDRTGAYGYTF.

This clonotype was found many times. V gene TRBV11-2 combines with J gene TRBJ2-3; the match to TRBD2 covers 14 bases. The V gene end was trimmed by 5 bases and the J gene end by 2 bases; junction bases not matched to a gene: 3. The CDR3 is 16 amino acids. CDR1 is SGHAT and CDR2 is FQNNGV in the germline V gene. CDR3 protein: CASSQTSGGVTDTQYF. CDR3 in DNA: TGTGCCAGCAGCCAGACTAGCGGGGGGGTCACAGATACGCAGTATTTT.

Note on this clonotype: The junction does not match germline at one end; this may be a read error. The DNA for the CDR3 is TGCAGTGCTGGAGAATTCAGGGGTGAAAAACTGTTTTTT. It is translated as CSAGEFRGEKLFF. V gene TRBV20-1 combines with J gene TRBJ1-4; D perhaps matches TRBD1 (6 bases). This CDR3 comprises 13 residues. CDR1 and CDR2 (germline): DFQATT, SNEGSKA (reference sequence).

There are a few counts of this clonotype. The chain is built from TRBV10-3 and TRBJ2-1; 11 bases agree with TRBD2. The ends lost 7 bases at V and 2 bases at J; junction bases unmatched: 1. The CDR3 covers 14 residues. In germline, CDR1 is ENHRY, CDR2 SYGVKD. The CDR3 coding sequence is TGTGCCATCACTAGCGGGGGGACCTACAATGAGCAGTTCTTC. Translation: CAITSGGTYNEQFF.

This clonotype has just a few counts. The chain carries TRBV2 and TRBJ2-7; no reliable D call. V was cut by 3 bases and J by 0 bases, with 9 bases left in between. The CDR3 consists of 14 residues. CDR1 is SNHLY, CDR2 FYNNEI, per germline. The CDR3 reads CASSEAGHSYEQYF. The DNA for the CDR3 is TGTGCCAGCAGTGAGGCCGGCCACTCCTACGAGCAGTACTTC.

This clonotype was seen more than once but under ten times. As DNA, the CDR3 is TGTGCCAGCAGTTACTTGCGGACCTCCACCGGGGAGCTGTTTTTT. This sequence encodes CASSYLRTSTGELFF. The V gene is TRBV6-5, the J gene TRBJ2-2; no definite D call. The CDR3 extends over 15 amino acids. Per germline, CDR1 MNHEY and CDR2 SVGAGI. V was trimmed by 1 base and J by 4 bases, leaving 10 bases between them.

The chain carries TRBV12-3 or TRBV12-4 and TRBJ2-7, with D unclear. The CDR3 contains 14 residues. Trimming removed 2 bases at V and 0 bases at J, with 8 bases between. The CDR3 loop reads CASSLRAASYEQYF. Written as DNA, the CDR3 is TGTGCCAGCAGTTTACGGGCAGCCTCCTACGAGCAGTACTTC.

This rearrangement joins TRBV2 to TRBJ2-7, with D perhaps being TRBD1 or TRBD2 (5 bases each). Germline-derived CDR1 and CDR2 are SNHLY and FYNNEI. V shed 4 bases and J shed 2 bases, with 15 bases lying between them. This CDR3 spans 15 amino acids. This chain's CDR3 is CASSGGTKPPYEQYF. The CDR3 DNA is TGTGCCAGCAGTGGGGGGACGAAACCCCCCTACGAGCAGTACTTC.

This clonotype appeared a few times. V usage is TRBV14 and J usage is TRBJ2-1; D gene ambiguous. CDR3 length: 12 amino acids. Germline V gives CDR1 SGHDN, CDR2 FVKESK. V was cut by 3 bases and J by 12 bases, with 12 bases left in between. CDR3 bases: TGTGCCAGCAGCCATGCAGTGCCGGGGCAGTTCTTC. This codes for CASSHAVPGQFF.

Only a few counts were recorded for this clonotype. This chain uses TRBV7-3 with TRBJ2-3; the D is unclear. Germline V gene lookup returns CDR1 SGHTA and CDR2 FQGTGA. The CDR3 runs 15 residues. Trimming removed 0 bases from V and 2 bases from J, with 9 bases in between. CDR3: CASSLTGSYTDTQYF. In DNA form, the CDR3 reads TGTGCCAGCAGCTTAACGGGCAGTTACACAGATACGCAGTATTTT. The full variable domain, in which reference TRBV7-3 and TRBJ2-3 provide the parts outside the CDR3, is GAGVSQTPSNKVTEKGKYVELRCDPISGHTALYWYRQSLGQGPEFLIYFQGTGAADDSGLPNDRFFAVRPEGSVSTLKIQRTERGDSAVYLCASSLTGSYTDTQYFGPGTRLTVL.

The table lists this clonotype with a few counts. The genes are TRBV4-3 and TRBJ1-6, with D tentatively TRBD1 (6 bases). The ends were cut back, 2 bases at V and 6 bases at J, with 11 bases in the middle. This CDR3 has 15 residues. The V gene's germline CDR1 is LGHNA and CDR2 YSLEER. The CDR3 bases are TGCGCCAGCAGCCAAATAAAGGGGGGTAATTCACCCCTCCACTTT. Protein product: CASSQIKGGNSPLHF.

The chain links TRBV3-1 to TRBJ1-5; 8 bases are a match to TRBD1. The germline V gene encodes CDR1 LGHDT and CDR2 YNNKEL (reference sequence). This CDR3 spans 15 amino acids. Trimming took 0 bases from V and 7 from J; bases not matched to a gene: 5. Here the CDR3 reads CASSQELGQVQPQHF. CDR3 nucleotide sequence: TGTGCCAGCAGCCAAGAGTTGGGACAGGTGCAGCCCCAGCATTTT.

The V call is TRBV6-1, the J call TRBJ2-7; D tentatively fits TRBD1 or TRBD2 (6 bases each). CDR1 is MNHNS and CDR2 is SASEGT in the germline V gene. CDR3 size: 13 residues. V dropped 2 bases and J dropped 7 bases, with 12 bases sitting between them. The CDR3 reads CASSEIGGGEQYF. The CDR3 region has the DNA TGTGCCAGCAGTGAAATCGGGGGCGGGGAGCAGTACTTC.

This clonotype was counted at least ten times. This chain joins TRBV5-1 and TRBJ2-1, with 10 positions matching TRBD1. The CDR3 totals 17 residues. Germline values: CDR1 SGHRS, CDR2 YFSETQ. V shed 6 bases, J shed 4 bases, and the junction held 13 bases outside the gene matches. CDR3 amino acids: CASNLDRGFRWYNEQFF. CDR3 sequence (DNA): TGCGCCAGCAACCTGGACAGGGGGTTTCGATGGTACAATGAGCAGTTCTTC.

The chain combines TRBV9 with TRBJ2-7; 7 bases line up with TRBD2. CDR3 length: 12 amino acids. Germline V gives CDR1 SGDLS, CDR2 YYNGEE. With V trimmed by 7 bases and J by 5 bases, 6 bases remained unmatched. CDR3 protein: CASSTGGDEQYF. In DNA, the CDR3 is TGTGCCAGCTCCACGGGGGGTGACGAGCAGTACTTC.

The chain is built from TRBV6-1 and TRBJ1-4; D unclear. The CDR3 length is 14 residues. The V and J ends lost 4 bases and 7 bases respectively, with 13 bases between them. The germline CDR1 and CDR2 sequences are MNHNS and SASEGT. CDR3 DNA: TGTGCCAGCAGTGTTAAGGGTGATGGTGAAAAACTGTTTTTT. As protein: CASSVKGDGEKLFF.

The chain recombines TRBV4-3 with TRBJ2-3; D might be TRBD2 (7 bases). Germline assignment: CDR1 LGHNA and CDR2 YSLEER. The CDR3 extends over 14 amino acids. V was shortened by 0 bases and J by 8 bases, with 12 bases between the two germline ends. CDR3 in amino acids: CASSQDGGAGTQYF. The CDR3 DNA is TGCGCCAGCAGCCAAGATGGGGGGGCGGGTACGCAGTATTTT.

This clonotype has ten or more counts. The J gene is TRBJ2-7, the V gene TRBV15; 7 bases fit TRBD1. Trimming cost V 5 bases and J 2 bases; bases outside gene matches: 9. Per germline, CDR1 LNHNV and CDR2 YYDKDF (reference sequence). The length of the CDR3 is 15 residues. The CDR3, as DNA: TGTGCCACCAGCGGCAGACAGGGCCCACCCTACGAGCAGTACTTC. The encoded protein is CATSGRQGPPYEQYF.